This TCR beta chain was captured in a study of T cells in Graves' hyperthyroidism and ophthalmopathy. This clonotype turned up a few times. CDR3 size: 9 residues. Germline V lookup: CDR1 SGHTS, CDR2 YDEGEE. The V end was cut by 6 bases, the J end by 6 bases, with 3 bases between. Amplified TCR beta CDR3 regions derived from RNA transcripts. A first-round RT-PCR of the TCR CDR3 used the HTBI primer set. TCRdb reprocessed the multiplex PCR reads with MiXCR, giving one entry per CDR3 protein. The data contain about 680,000 distinct CDR3 sequences, 30% to 40% of them singletons. The receptor was derived from a woman in her 40s with Graves' hyperthyroidism. The specimen sequenced was blood. The V call is TRBV5-8, the J call TRBJ1-2, with D uncertain. CDR3 DNA sequence: TGTGCCAGCATAAATGGCTACACCTTC. It encodes CASINGYTF.